The present TCR beta chain was sequenced within a study of T cell clones after liver transplantation. Across the whole study: Samples came from ITN030ST, which attempted immunosuppression withdrawal within 2 years of liver transplantation. Without induction therapy, subjects received standard immunosuppression until 12-24 months post-transplant. Study-level results: Post-transplant, graft-donor-reactive CD4 TCRbeta sequences in blood dropped significantly in 5 of 8 subjects.

This clone was seen once. The antigen is not known. Sequencing used immunoSEQ multiplex PCR; TCRdb keeps in-frame clones, though not all of them. The table includes 7,500 to 9,500 clones, about 80% detected once. This TCR was sampled from a human donor who received a liver transplant. This specimen was CD8+ T cells from blood, taken before liver transplant.

The CDR3 region has the DNA TGTGCCAGCAGTTTCGACAGGACACGGAACACTGAAGCTTTCTTT. Translated, it gives CASSFDRTRNTEAFF. The rearrangement uses TRBV28 and TRBJ1-1, with D perhaps matching TRBD1 (6 bases). The germline gives CDR1 MDHEN, CDR2 SYDVKM. The CDR3 consists of 15 residues. Trimming removed 3 bases from V and 1 base from J, with 12 bases in between.